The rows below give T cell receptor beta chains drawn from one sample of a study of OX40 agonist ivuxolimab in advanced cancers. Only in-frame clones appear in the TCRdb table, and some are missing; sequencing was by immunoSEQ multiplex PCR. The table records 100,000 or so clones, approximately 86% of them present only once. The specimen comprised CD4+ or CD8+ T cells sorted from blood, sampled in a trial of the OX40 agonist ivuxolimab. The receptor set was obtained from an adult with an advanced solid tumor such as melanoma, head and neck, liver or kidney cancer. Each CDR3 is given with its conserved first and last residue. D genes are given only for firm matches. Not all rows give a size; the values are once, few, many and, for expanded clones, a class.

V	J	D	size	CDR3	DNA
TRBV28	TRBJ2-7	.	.	CASSFSGTYSYEQYF	TGTGCCAGCAGTTTTTCCGGGACCTATTCTTACGAGCAGTACTTC
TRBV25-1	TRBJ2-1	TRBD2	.	CATRASGINEQFF	TGTGCCACCAGGGCTAGCGGAATCAATGAGCAGTTCTTC
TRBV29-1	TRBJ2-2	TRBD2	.	CSVAAGRRELFF	TGCAGCGTGGCAGCGGGGAGGAGGGAGCTGTTTTTT
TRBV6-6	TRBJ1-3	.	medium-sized	CASSLRLRSGNTIYF	TGTGCCAGCAGTTTGCGACTACGCTCTGGAAACACCATATATTTT
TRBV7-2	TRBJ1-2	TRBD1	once	CASSVGQGYGYTF	TGTGCCAGCAGCGTAGGACAGGGGTATGGCTACACCTTC
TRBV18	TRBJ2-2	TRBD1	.	CASSPRTRGPTGELFF	TGTGCCAGCTCACCACGAACCAGGGGGCCGACCGGGGAGCTGTTTTTT
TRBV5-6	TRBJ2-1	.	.	CASSLEGAFASSYNEQFF	TGTGCCAGCAGCTTGGAAGGGGCCTTTGCCTCTTCCTACAATGAGCAGTTCTTC
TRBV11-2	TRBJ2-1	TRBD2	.	CASVQGSGSRYEQFF	TGTGCCAGCGTCCAGGGAAGCGGGAGTAGGTATGAGCAGTTCTTC
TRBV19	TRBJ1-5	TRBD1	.	CASSTQQGKHQPQHF	TGTGCCAGTAGTACTCAACAGGGGAAGCATCAGCCCCAGCATTTT
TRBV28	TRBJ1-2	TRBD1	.	CASSSPDRVDGYTF	TGTGCCAGCAGTTCCCCGGACAGGGTCGATGGCTACACCTTC
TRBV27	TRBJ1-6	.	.	CASSWSSYNSPLHF	TGTGCCAGCAGTTGGAGCTCCTATAATTCACCCCTCCACTTT
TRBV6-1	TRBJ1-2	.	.	CASSEDGVRRYGYTF	TGTGCCAGCAGTGAAGATGGCGTTAGGAGGTATGGCTACACCTTC
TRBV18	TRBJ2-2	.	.	CASSPTENTGELFF	TGTGCCAGCTCACCGACGGAGAACACCGGGGAGCTGTTTTTT
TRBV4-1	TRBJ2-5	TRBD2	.	CASSQDSRLAGVQEETQYF	TGCGCCAGCAGCCAAGATTCGCGACTAGCGGGAGTTCAGGAAGAGACCCAGTACTTC
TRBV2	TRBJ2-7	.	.	CASRQDSSYEQYF	TGTGCCAGCAGGCAGGACAGCTCCTACGAGCAGTACTTC
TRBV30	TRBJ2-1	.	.	CAWSVELLSRNEQFF	TGTGCCTGGAGTGTGGAACTATTATCCCGGAATGAGCAGTTCTTC
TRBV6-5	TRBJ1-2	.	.	CASSSGDDYGYTF	TGTGCCAGCAGTTCCGGTGACGACTATGGCTACACCTTC
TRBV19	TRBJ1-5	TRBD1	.	CASMDRSNQPQHF	TGTGCCAGCATGGACAGGTCAAATCAGCCCCAGCATTTT
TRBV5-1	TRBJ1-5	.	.	CASSLASNQPQHF	TGCGCCAGCAGCTTGGCTAGCAATCAGCCCCAGCATTTT
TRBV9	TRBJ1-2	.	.	CASSVGQGTYGYTF	TGTGCCAGCAGCGTAGGGCAGGGCACTTATGGCTACACCTTC
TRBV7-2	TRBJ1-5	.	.	CASSGGVNQPQHF	TGTGCCAGCAGCGGGGGGGTGAATCAGCCCCAGCATTTT
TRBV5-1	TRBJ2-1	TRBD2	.	CASTASGSSYNEQFF	TGCGCCAGCACCGCTAGCGGGAGCTCCTACAATGAGCAGTTCTTC
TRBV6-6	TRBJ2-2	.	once	CATGGLSGLTGELFF	TGTGCCACCGGGGGCCTTTCGGGTCTCACCGGGGAGCTGTTTTTT
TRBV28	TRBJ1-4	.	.	CASSSSRLEKLFF	.
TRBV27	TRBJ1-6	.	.	CASSSRDHYNSPLHF	TGTGCCAGCAGTTCTCGGGACCACTATAATTCACCCCTCCACTTT
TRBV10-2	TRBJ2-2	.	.	CASSESEGRTGELFF	TGCGCCAGCAGTGAGTCGGAAGGGCGTACCGGGGAGCTGTTTTTT
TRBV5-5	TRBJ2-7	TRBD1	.	CASSRIPGQGLEEQYF	TGTGCCAGCAGTCGAATCCCGGGACAGGGGTTAGAGGAGCAGTACTTC
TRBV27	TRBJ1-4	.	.	CASSFTGSTNEKLFF	TGTGCCAGCAGTTTTACAGGGTCTACTAATGAAAAACTGTTTTTT